This entry describes one T cell receptor beta chain. This specimen comes from a study of pediatric ulcerative colitis. In the study overall: Most patients had pancolitis, and two had left-sided colitis.

This CDR3 is built from 14 residues. V shed 6 bases and J 4 bases; nucleotides not matched to a gene: 3. CDR1 SNHLY and CDR2 FYNNEI come from the germline V gene. Rectal tissue came from one to two pinch biopsies taken at colonoscopy. Sequencing depth was up to 500,000 reads per sample. The table came from immunoSEQ multiplex PCR; TCRdb's copy has only in-frame clones and leaves some out. The sample lists tens of thousands of clones, over 70% occurring once. The sequencing sample was made of gut tissue. The chain has TRBV2 and TRBJ1-2; 12 bases line up with TRBD1. The receptor was isolated from a boy between 10 and 17 years old with severe ulcerative colitis. The CDR3 here is CASRLGQGAYGYTF. CDR3 DNA sequence: TGTGCCAGCAGGTTGGGACAGGGGGCCTATGGCTACACCTTC.